This record looks at one T cell receptor beta chain sequence and its context. The data originate from a study of blood T cells in healthy people across ages. Each donor was a healthy Caucasian individual from Russia, aged roughly 6 to 90. PBMCs numbering at least 7 million were isolated per sample. Deletions cut 1 base from V and 1 base from J, with 8 bases between. The V gene's germline CDR1 is SGHRS and CDR2 YFSETQ. There are 14 residues in the CDR3. Sample-barcoded 5' priming and a J-beta primer mix drove a second PCR of about 6 to 11 cycles. Researchers report that a template-switch adaptor with 12 random nucleotides tagged each cDNA molecule. Each CDR3 protein gets one entry after TCRdb re-called the 5' RACE reads with MiXCR. The table has fewer than 700,000 distinct CDR3 sequences, around half seen once.

The V and J genes are TRBV5-1 and TRBJ2-5, with D unclear. The source of this sequence is a man aged 80 or over in good health. Sequencing input: blood. The CDR3 reads CASSLFGSQETQYF. CDR3 DNA: TGCGCCAGCAGCTTGTTTGGCAGCCAAGAGACCCAGTACTTC.